These T cell receptor beta chains were read from a single sample in a study of cytomegalovirus exposure and HLA in healthy donors. Sequenced by immunoSEQ multiplex PCR; TCRdb stores in-frame clones only, minus some. Of tens of thousands of clones listed, about 76% are singletons. The source material was PBMCs. These receptors were obtained from a woman aged 40-49 years in good health and CMV-seropositive. CDR3s include the opening cysteine and the closing phenylalanine or tryptophan. Fields, in order: CDR3 protein, CDR3 DNA, V gene, D gene, J gene, clone size, CDR3 length. A D gene is named only where the DNA matches it firmly. Clone size appears in some rows only: once, few, many, or a class for an expanded clone.

cdr3_aa: CASSFGWGLAGGVGELFF
cdr3_nt: TGTGCCAGCAGTTTTGGTTGGGGACTAGCGGGGGGGGTCGGGGAGCTGTTTTTT
v_call: TRBV25-1
d_call: TRBD2
j_call: TRBJ2-2
clone_size: -
cdr3_length: 18

cdr3_aa: CARSVRGTNEQFF
cdr3_nt: TGTGCCCGGAGTGTTCGGGGGACTAATGAGCAGTTCTTC
v_call: TRBV30
d_call: -
j_call: TRBJ2-1
clone_size: -
cdr3_length: 13

cdr3_aa: CASSSGQGGVSPQHF
cdr3_nt: TGTGCCAGCAGTTCCGGACAGGGCGGGGTTTCTCCCCAGCATTTT
v_call: TRBV27
d_call: TRBD1
j_call: TRBJ1-5
clone_size: -
cdr3_length: 15

cdr3_aa: CASSLGFPNERFSRGTQYF
cdr3_nt: TGTGCCAGCAGCTTAGGATTCCCCAACGAGCGGTTCTCCCGGGGTACGCAGTATTTT
v_call: TRBV7-2
d_call: -
j_call: TRBJ2-3
clone_size: -
cdr3_length: 19

cdr3_aa: CASSLEGPGANVLTF
cdr3_nt: TGTGCCAGCAGCCTGGAGGGGCCTGGGGCCAACGTCCTGACTTTC
v_call: TRBV27
d_call: -
j_call: TRBJ2-6
clone_size: -
cdr3_length: 15

cdr3_aa: CASSPDRGSSYEQYF
cdr3_nt: TGCGCCAGCAGCCCCGACAGGGGGAGCTCCTACGAGCAGTACTTC
v_call: TRBV4-1
d_call: TRBD1
j_call: TRBJ2-7
clone_size: -
cdr3_length: 15

cdr3_aa: CASSVLGVSSYEQYF
cdr3_nt: TGTGCCAGCAGCGTTCTGGGCGTCAGCTCCTACGAGCAGTACTTC
v_call: TRBV6-1
d_call: -
j_call: TRBJ2-7
clone_size: -
cdr3_length: 15

cdr3_aa: CASSYSRLAESQYF
cdr3_nt: TGTGCCAGCAGTTACTCAAGACTAGCGGAGTCGCAGTACTTC
v_call: TRBV6-5
d_call: TRBD2
j_call: TRBJ2-7
clone_size: -
cdr3_length: 14

cdr3_aa: CASSLERRGGYTF
cdr3_nt: TGTGCCAGCAGCTTAGAACGGCGGGGAGGCTACACCTTC
v_call: TRBV7-8
d_call: -
j_call: TRBJ1-2
clone_size: once
cdr3_length: 13

cdr3_aa: CASSQEAGYEQYF
cdr3_nt: TGCGCCAGCAGCCAAGAGGCCGGGTACGAGCAGTACTTC
v_call: TRBV4-1
d_call: -
j_call: TRBJ2-7
clone_size: -
cdr3_length: 13

cdr3_aa: CASSLTSGTSYEQYF
cdr3_nt: TGTGCCAGCAGTTTAACTAGCGGGACCTCCTACGAGCAGTACTTC
v_call: TRBV6-5
d_call: TRBD2
j_call: TRBJ2-7
clone_size: -
cdr3_length: 15

cdr3_aa: CASARQGSYEQYF
cdr3_nt: TGCGCCAGCGCAAGACAGGGCTCCTACGAGCAGTACTTC
v_call: TRBV10-1
d_call: TRBD1
j_call: TRBJ2-7
clone_size: -
cdr3_length: 13

cdr3_aa: CASSQGENTEAFF
cdr3_nt: TGTGCCAGCTCACAGGGAGAGAACACTGAAGCTTTCTTT
v_call: TRBV2
d_call: -
j_call: TRBJ1-1
clone_size: -
cdr3_length: 13

cdr3_aa: CASGPGTSGANEQFF
cdr3_nt: TGCGCCAGCGGTCCCGGGACTAGCGGGGCGAATGAGCAGTTCTTC
v_call: TRBV5-1
d_call: TRBD2
j_call: TRBJ2-1
clone_size: -
cdr3_length: 15

cdr3_aa: CSGNRGPDTQYF
cdr3_nt: TGCAGCGGCAACAGGGGACCAGATACGCAGTATTTT
v_call: TRBV29-1
d_call: TRBD1
j_call: TRBJ2-3
clone_size: -
cdr3_length: 12

cdr3_aa: CASSSTPTGSYPDTQYF
cdr3_nt: TGCGCCAGCAGCTCCACCCCGACAGGGAGCTACCCAGATACGCAGTATTTT
v_call: TRBV5-1
d_call: TRBD1
j_call: TRBJ2-3
clone_size: -
cdr3_length: 17

cdr3_aa: CASSPTGYSRDEQFF
cdr3_nt: TGTGCCAGCAGCCCCACAGGATATTCTAGGGATGAGCAGTTCTTC
v_call: TRBV6-4
d_call: -
j_call: TRBJ2-1
clone_size: once
cdr3_length: 15

cdr3_aa: CANSLVLETQYF
cdr3_nt: TGTGCCAACAGCTTAGTACTGGAGACCCAGTACTTC
v_call: TRBV7-2
d_call: -
j_call: TRBJ2-5
clone_size: -
cdr3_length: 12

cdr3_aa: CAWRGLGDSGNTIYF
cdr3_nt: TGTGCCTGGAGGGGTTTGGGAGACTCTGGAAACACCATATATTTT
v_call: TRBV30
d_call: -
j_call: TRBJ1-3
clone_size: few
cdr3_length: 15

cdr3_aa: CASSYSGGISYEQYF
cdr3_nt: TGTGCCAGCAGTTACTCGGGGGGGATCTCCTACGAGCAGTACTTC
v_call: TRBV6-5
d_call: TRBD2
j_call: TRBJ2-7
clone_size: few
cdr3_length: 15

cdr3_aa: CASSYSEFNEQFF
cdr3_nt: TGTGCCAGCAGCTACTCGGAGTTCAATGAGCAGTTCTTC
v_call: TRBV6-5
d_call: -
j_call: TRBJ2-1
clone_size: few
cdr3_length: 13

cdr3_aa: CASSYSITADEKLFF
cdr3_nt: TGTGCCAGCAGTTACTCGATAACAGCAGATGAAAAACTGTTTTTT
v_call: TRBV6-5
d_call: -
j_call: TRBJ1-4
clone_size: -
cdr3_length: 15